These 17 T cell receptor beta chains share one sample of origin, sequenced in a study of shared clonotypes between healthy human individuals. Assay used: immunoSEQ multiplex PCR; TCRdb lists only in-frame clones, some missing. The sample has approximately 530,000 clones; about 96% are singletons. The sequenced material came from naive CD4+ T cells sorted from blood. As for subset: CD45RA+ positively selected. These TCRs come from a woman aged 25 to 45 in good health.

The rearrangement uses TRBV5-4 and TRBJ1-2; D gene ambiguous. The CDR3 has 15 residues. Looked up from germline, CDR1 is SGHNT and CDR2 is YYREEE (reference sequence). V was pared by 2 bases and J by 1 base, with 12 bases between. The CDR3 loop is CASSFSQTVNYGYTF. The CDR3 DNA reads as TGTGCCAGCAGCTTTTCCCAGACGGTTAACTATGGCTACACCTTC. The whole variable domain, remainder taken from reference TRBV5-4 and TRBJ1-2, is ETGVTQSPTHLIKTRGQQVTLRCSSQSGHNTVSWYQQALGQGPQFIFQYYREEENGRGNFPPRFSGLQFPNYSSELNVNALELDDSALYLCASSFSQTVNYGYTFGSGTRLTVV.

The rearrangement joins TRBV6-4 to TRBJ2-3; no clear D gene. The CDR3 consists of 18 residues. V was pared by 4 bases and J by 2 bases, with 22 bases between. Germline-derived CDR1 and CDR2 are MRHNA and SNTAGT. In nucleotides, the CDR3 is TGTGCCAGCAGTGCCGGGCTAAAGGTACGAAAGAACACAGATACGCAGTATTTT. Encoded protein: CASSAGLKVRKNTDTQYF.

In DNA form, the CDR3 reads TGTGCCAGCAGCTTTGGACAGGCAAACAATGAGCAGTTCTTC. Translated: CASSFGQANNEQFF. The chain links TRBV7-2 to TRBJ2-1; 7 nucleotides agree with TRBD1. CDR1 and CDR2 (germline): SGHTA, FQGNSA. Trimming took 3 bases from V and 5 from J; bases not matched to a gene: 4. CDR3 length equals 14 residues.

In nucleotides, the CDR3 is TGTGCCTGGAGACGTACAGCGTCTCTCGTCCGCGGGCAGTACTTC. Translation gives CAWRRTASLVRGQYF. The V call is TRBV30, the J call TRBJ2-7; D unclear. The CDR3 runs 15 residues. Germline values: CDR1 GTSNPN, CDR2 SVGIG (reference sequence). The V end lost 3 bases, the J end lost 9 bases, and 24 bases lay between the germline ends.

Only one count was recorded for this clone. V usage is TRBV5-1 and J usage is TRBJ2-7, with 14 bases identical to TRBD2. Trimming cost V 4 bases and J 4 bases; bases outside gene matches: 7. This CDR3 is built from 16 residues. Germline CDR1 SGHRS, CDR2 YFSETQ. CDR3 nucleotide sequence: TGCGCCAGCAGCCCGGCGGGACTAGCGGGAGTGTACGAGCAGTACTTC. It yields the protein CASSPAGLAGVYEQYF.

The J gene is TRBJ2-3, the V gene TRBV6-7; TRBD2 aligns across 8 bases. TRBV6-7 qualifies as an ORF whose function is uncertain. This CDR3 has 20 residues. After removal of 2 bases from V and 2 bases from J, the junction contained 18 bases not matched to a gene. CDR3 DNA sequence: TGTGCCAGCAGTTACGGGCGGGAGGAGACTAGCCCTCTACTCACAGATACGCAGTATTTT. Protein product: CASSYGREETSPLLTDTQYF.

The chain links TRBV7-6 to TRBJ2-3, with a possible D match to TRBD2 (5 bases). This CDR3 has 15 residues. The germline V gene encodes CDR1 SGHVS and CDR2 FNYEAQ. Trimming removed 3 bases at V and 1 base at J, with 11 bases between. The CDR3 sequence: CASSFNGMGTDTQYF. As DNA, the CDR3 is TGTGCCAGCAGCTTCAACGGGATGGGCACAGATACGCAGTATTTT.

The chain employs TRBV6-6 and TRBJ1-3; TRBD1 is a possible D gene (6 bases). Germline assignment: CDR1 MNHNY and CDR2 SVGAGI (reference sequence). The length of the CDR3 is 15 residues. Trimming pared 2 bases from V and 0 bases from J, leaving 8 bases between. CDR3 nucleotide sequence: TGTGCCAGCAGTTACGCGGACAGCTCTGGAAACACCATATATTTT. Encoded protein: CASSYADSSGNTIYF.

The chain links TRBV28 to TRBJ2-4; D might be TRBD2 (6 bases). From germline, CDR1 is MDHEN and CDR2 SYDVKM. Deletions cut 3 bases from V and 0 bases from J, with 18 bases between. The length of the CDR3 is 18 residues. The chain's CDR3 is CASSFFFRGGIAKNIQYF. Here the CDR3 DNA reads TGTGCCAGCAGTTTTTTTTTCCGAGGAGGGATAGCCAAAAACATTCAGTACTTC.

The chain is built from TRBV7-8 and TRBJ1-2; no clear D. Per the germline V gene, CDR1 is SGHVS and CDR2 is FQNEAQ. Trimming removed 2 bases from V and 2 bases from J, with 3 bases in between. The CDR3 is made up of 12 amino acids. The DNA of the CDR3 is TGTGCCAGCAGCTTACGAAACTATGGCTACACCTTC. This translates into CASSLRNYGYTF.

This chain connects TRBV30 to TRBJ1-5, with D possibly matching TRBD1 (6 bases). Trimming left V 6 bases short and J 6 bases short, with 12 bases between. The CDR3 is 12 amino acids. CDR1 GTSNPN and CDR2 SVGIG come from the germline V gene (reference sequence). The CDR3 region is CACQGLGQPQHF. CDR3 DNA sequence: TGTGCCTGTCAGGGGCTTGGTCAGCCCCAGCATTTT.

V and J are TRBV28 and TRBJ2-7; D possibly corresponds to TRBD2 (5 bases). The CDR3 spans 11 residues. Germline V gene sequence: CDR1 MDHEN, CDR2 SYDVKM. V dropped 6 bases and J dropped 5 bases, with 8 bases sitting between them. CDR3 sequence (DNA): TGTGCCAGCAGCGCCGGGAACGAGCAGTACTTC. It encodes CASSAGNEQYF.

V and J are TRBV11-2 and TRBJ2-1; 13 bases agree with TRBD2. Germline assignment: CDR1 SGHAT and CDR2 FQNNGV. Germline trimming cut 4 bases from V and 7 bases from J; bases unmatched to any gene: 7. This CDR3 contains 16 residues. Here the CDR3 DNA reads TGTGCCAGCAGCTCCCCTAAGACTAGCGGGAGGAATGAGCAGTTCTTC. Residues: CASSSPKTSGRNEQFF.

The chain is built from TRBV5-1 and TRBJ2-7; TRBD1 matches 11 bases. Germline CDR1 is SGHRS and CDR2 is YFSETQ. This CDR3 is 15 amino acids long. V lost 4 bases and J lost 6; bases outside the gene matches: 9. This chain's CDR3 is CASSPTGTGGFEQYF. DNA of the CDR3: TGCGCCAGCAGCCCCACCGGGACAGGGGGTTTCGAGCAGTACTTC.

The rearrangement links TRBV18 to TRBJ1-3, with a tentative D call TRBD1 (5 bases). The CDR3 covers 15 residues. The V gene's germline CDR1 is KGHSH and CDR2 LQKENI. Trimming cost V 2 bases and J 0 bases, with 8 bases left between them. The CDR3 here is CASSPETVSGNTIYF. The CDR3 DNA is TGTGCCAGCTCACCAGAGACAGTCTCTGGAAACACCATATATTTT.

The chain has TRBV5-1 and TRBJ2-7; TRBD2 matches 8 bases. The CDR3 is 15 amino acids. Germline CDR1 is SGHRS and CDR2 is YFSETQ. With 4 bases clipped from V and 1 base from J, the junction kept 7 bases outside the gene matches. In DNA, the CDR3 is TGCGCCAGCAGCATTACTAGCGGACTATCCTACGAGCAGTACTTC. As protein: CASSITSGLSYEQYF. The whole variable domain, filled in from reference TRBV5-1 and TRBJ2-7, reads KAGVTQTPRYLIKTRGQQVTLSCSPISGHRSVSWYQQTPGQGLQFLFEYFSETQRNKGNFPGRFSGRQFSNSRSEMNVSTLELGDSALYLCASSITSGLSYEQYFGPGTRLTVT.

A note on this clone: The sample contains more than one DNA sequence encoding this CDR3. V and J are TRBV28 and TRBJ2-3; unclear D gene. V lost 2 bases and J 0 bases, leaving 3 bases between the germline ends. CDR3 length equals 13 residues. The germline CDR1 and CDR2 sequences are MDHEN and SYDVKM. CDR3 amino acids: CASSLGSTDTQYF. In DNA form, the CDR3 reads TGTGCCAGCAGTTTAGGTAGCACAGATACGCAGTATTTT.